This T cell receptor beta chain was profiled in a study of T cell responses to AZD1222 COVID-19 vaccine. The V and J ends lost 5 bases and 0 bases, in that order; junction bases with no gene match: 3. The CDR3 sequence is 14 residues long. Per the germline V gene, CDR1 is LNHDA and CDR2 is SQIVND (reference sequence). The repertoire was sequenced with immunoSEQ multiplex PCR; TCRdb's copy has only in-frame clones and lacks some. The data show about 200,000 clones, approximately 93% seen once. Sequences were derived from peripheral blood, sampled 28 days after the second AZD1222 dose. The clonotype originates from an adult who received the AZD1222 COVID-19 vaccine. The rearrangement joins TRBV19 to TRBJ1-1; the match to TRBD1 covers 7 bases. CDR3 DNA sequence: TGTGCCAGTAGTGACAGGGTAGTGAACACTGAAGCTTTCTTT. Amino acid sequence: CASSDRVVNTEAFF.